This paragraph covers one T cell receptor beta chain sequence. What it binds is unknown. The data were obtained in a study of CD8 T cell repertoires and HIV-1 epitope variants. Study background: Each of Twenty-five Gag and Nef epitope peptides stimulated a separate culture. Epitopes were three Gag families plus Nef HW9 and YT9.

Germline CDR1 and CDR2: MNHEY and SMNVEV (reference sequence). The V gene lost 0 bases and the J gene lost 5 bases, with 11 bases spanning the gap. The CDR3 sequence is 14 residues long. On the immunoSEQ platform, TCR beta CDR3s were sequenced at survey depth. Here immunoSEQ multiplex PCR was the method, and the copy in TCRdb shows in-frame clones only, minus some. The sample has more than 4,500 clones; less than 70% are singletons. The genes are TRBV27 and TRBJ2-7; D is perhaps TRBD1 (6 bases). The sequence derives from a male donor with HIV. Sequenced sample: cultured CD8+ T cells derived from PBMCs. In DNA form, the CDR3 reads TGTGCCAGCAGTTTATCCAACAGGGTCCACGAGCAGTACTTC. Protein sequence: CASSLSNRVHEQYF.